A selection of T cell receptor beta chains follows, all from one sample in a study of CD8 T cells in Susac syndrome. TCRdb re-called the immunoSEQ multiplex PCR reads through MiXCR, storing one row per CDR3 protein. The table lists more than 150,000 distinct CDR3 sequences, roughly 94% of them singletons, with more than 0.2% in the top ten. The specimen sequenced was CD8+ T cells from PBMCs. The receptor set was obtained from a human donor with multiple sclerosis. Both conserved end residues are part of each CDR3. Each record gives: V gene, CDR3 length, D gene, clone size, J gene, CDR3 protein, CDR3 DNA. The D gene is left open where the match is weak. Clone sizes are given selectively: once, few, many, or a class where the clone is expanded.

>TRBV15|13|.|.|TRBJ2-7
CATSREVDYEQYF
TGTGCCACCAGCAGAGAAGTGGACTACGAGCAGTACTTC
>TRBV5-1|16|.|.|TRBJ2-3
CASSRPLEGSADTQYF
TGCGCCAGCAGCCGCCCCCTTGAGGGGAGCGCAGATACGCAGTATTTT
>TRBV28|16|TRBD1|once|TRBJ2-7
CASSLRTGQGTYEQYF
TGTGCCAGCAGCCTCCGAACGGGACAGGGAACCTACGAGCAGTACTTC
>TRBV5-1|14|.|.|TRBJ2-7
CASSFETSTYEQYF
TGCGCCAGCAGCTTCGAGACCTCTACCTACGAGCAGTACTTC
>TRBV27|13|.|.|TRBJ2-6
CASTFSGANVLTF
TGTGCCAGCACCTTTTCTGGGGCCAACGTCCTGACTTTC
>TRBV28|15|TRBD2|.|TRBJ2-1
CASSSLSGGAGEQFF
TGTGCCAGCAGTTCCCTTAGCGGGGGGGCGGGTGAGCAGTTCTTC
>TRBV2|15|.|once|TRBJ1-2
CASRVKGQPQSGYTF
TGTGCCAGCAGAGTTAAAGGACAGCCACAGTCCGGCTACACCTTC
>TRBV20-1|15|.|.|TRBJ1-2
CSARAPDGPSYGYTF
TGCAGTGCTAGAGCCCCCGATGGGCCGAGCTATGGCTACACCTTC
>TRBV9|15|.|.|TRBJ2-5
CASSVAGTQQETQYF
TGTGCCAGCAGCGTAGCCGGCACGCAACAAGAGACCCAGTACTTC
>TRBV12-5|16|.|.|TRBJ1-2
CASGSPLDSHDYGYTF
TGTGCTAGTGGTTCCCCCCTAGACAGCCACGACTATGGCTACACCTTC
>TRBV7-6|14|TRBD1|.|TRBJ2-1
CASSLRTGGDEQFF
TGTGCCAGCAGCCTAAGGACAGGGGGCGATGAGCAGTTCTTC
>TRBV29-1|11|.|.|TRBJ1-4
CSVEVGEKLFF
TGCAGCGTTGAAGTAGGCGAAAAACTGTTTTTT
>TRBV7-9|12|.|.|TRBJ2-3
CASSRLTDTQYF
TGTGCCAGCAGCCGACTTACAGATACGCAGTATTTT
>TRBV30|11|.|.|TRBJ1-1
CAWRENIEAFF
TGTGCCTGGAGGGAGAACATTGAAGCTTTCTTT
>TRBV3-1|15|.|once|TRBJ1-1
CASSQEWEVNTEAFF
TGTGCCAGCAGCCAAGAATGGGAGGTGAACACTGAAGCTTTCTTT
>TRBV5-1|11|.|.|TRBJ2-7
CASSLPNGKYF
TGCGCCAGCAGCCTCCCTAACGGGAAGTACTTC
>TRBV7-2|16|TRBD2|.|TRBJ2-3
CASSLDGGGPRDTQYF
TGTGCCAGCAGCTTAGATGGGGGGGGACCCCGGGATACGCAGTATTTT
>TRBV29-1|12|.|.|TRBJ1-2
CSVSEGSYGYTF
TGCAGCGTTTCGGAGGGTTCCTATGGCTACACCTTC
>TRBV27|14|TRBD1|once|TRBJ1-4
CASSPGTANEKLFF
TGTGCCAGCAGTCCCGGGACAGCTAATGAAAAACTGTTTTTT
>TRBV24-1|13|.|.|TRBJ2-3
CATSDFIADTQYF
TGTGCCACCAGTGATTTCATCGCAGATACGCAGTATTTT
>TRBV5-6|14|.|.|TRBJ1-2
CASSWGDRAGGYTF
TGTGCCAGCAGCTGGGGGGACCGCGCGGGTGGCTACACCTTC
>TRBV27|15|.|.|TRBJ1-2
CATLTKGEGVLGYTF
TGTGCCACCCTGACTAAGGGGGAAGGAGTTCTTGGCTACACCTTC
>TRBV24-1|15|.|.|TRBJ2-7
CATSDFRSRPYEQYF
TGTGCCACCAGTGATTTCCGAAGCCGACCCTACGAGCAGTACTTC
>TRBV12-3/TRBV12-4|13|.|.|TRBJ2-1
CASGVGVYNEQFF
TGTGCCAGCGGGGTAGGGGTTTACAATGAGCAGTTCTTC
>TRBV27|15|.|.|TRBJ2-7
CASSFQITADYEQYF
TGTGCCAGCAGTTTCCAAATAACTGCGGACTACGAGCAGTACTTC
>TRBV15|18|.|.|TRBJ2-3
CATSSNLLDYEVTDTQYF
TGTGCCACCAGCAGCAACCTACTAGATTATGAGGTGACAGATACGCAGTATTTT
>TRBV20-1|16|TRBD2|.|TRBJ2-3
CSARDTSGGQPGTQYF
TGCAGTGCTAGAGATACAAGCGGGGGACAACCGGGTACGCAGTATTTT
>TRBV7-9|15|TRBD1|once|TRBJ1-1
CASSSTGQANTEAFF
TGTGCCAGCAGCTCAACTGGACAGGCTAACACTGAAGCTTTCTTT
>TRBV7-9|13|.|.|TRBJ2-1
CASSLNRLNEQFF
TGTGCCAGCAGCTTAAACAGATTAAATGAGCAGTTCTTC
>TRBV20-1|16|.|.|TRBJ1-5
CSARVEGESGHQPQHF
TGCAGTGCTAGGGTAGAGGGGGAATCGGGTCACCAGCCCCAGCATTTT
>TRBV11-2|17|.|.|TRBJ1-6
CASSSSAGGRSNSPLHF
TGTGCCAGCAGCTCAAGCGCTGGGGGCAGGAGCAATTCACCCCTCCACTTT
>TRBV10-3|15|TRBD1|.|TRBJ1-6
CAITAGGDRNSPLHF
TGTGCCATCACCGCAGGGGGTGATCGAAATTCACCCCTCCACTTT
>TRBV4-1|14|TRBD1|.|TRBJ2-7
CASSLRQGDYEQYF
TGCGCCAGCAGCCTCCGACAGGGAGACTACGAGCAGTACTTC
>TRBV20-1|15|.|.|TRBJ1-5
CSARGEGYSNQPQHF
TGCAGTGCTAGAGGGGAGGGGTATAGCAATCAGCCCCAGCATTTT
>TRBV3-1|16|TRBD2|.|TRBJ2-3
CASSQDWRGSTDTQYF
TGTGCCAGCAGCCAAGACTGGCGGGGGAGCACAGATACGCAGTATTTT
>TRBV30|16|.|.|TRBJ2-3
CAWLTRGAPRTDTQYF
TGTGCCTGGCTCACGAGAGGGGCCCCACGAACAGATACGCAGTATTTT
>TRBV7-3|15|TRBD2|.|TRBJ2-5
CASSLNGPSGETQYF
TGTGCCAGCAGCTTAAACGGACCTAGCGGAGAGACCCAGTACTTC
>TRBV27|12|TRBD1|.|TRBJ1-1
CASSRQGAEAFF
TGTGCCAGCAGCAGACAGGGGGCAGAAGCTTTCTTT
>TRBV7-8|15|.|.|TRBJ2-1
CASSLVEKGGNEQFF
TGTGCCAGCAGCTTAGTCGAGAAGGGGGGCAATGAGCAGTTCTTC
>TRBV9|16|.|.|TRBJ1-2
CASSVSTGQGSYGYTF
TGTGCCAGCAGCGTATCCACGGGCCAGGGGTCCTATGGCTACACCTTC
>TRBV6-5|16|.|.|TRBJ1-5
CASSYPQGDSNQPQHF
TGTGCCAGCAGTTACCCACAGGGTGATAGCAATCAGCCCCAGCATTTT
>TRBV10-3|14|TRBD1|.|TRBJ1-3
CAISGDSSGNTIYF
TGTGCCATCAGCGGGGACAGCTCTGGAAACACCATATATTTT
>TRBV7-3|12|.|.|TRBJ2-2
CASSLTRGELFF
TGTGCCAGCAGCTTAACTCGCGGGGAGCTGTTTTTT
>TRBV27|11|.|once|TRBJ2-7
CAVRGRDEQYF
TGTGCCGTTCGGGGACGGGACGAGCAGTACTTC
>TRBV15|18|TRBD2|.|TRBJ2-2
CATSRDWTRSDYTGELFF
TGTGCCACCAGCAGAGACTGGACTAGGAGCGATTACACCGGGGAGCTGTTTTTT